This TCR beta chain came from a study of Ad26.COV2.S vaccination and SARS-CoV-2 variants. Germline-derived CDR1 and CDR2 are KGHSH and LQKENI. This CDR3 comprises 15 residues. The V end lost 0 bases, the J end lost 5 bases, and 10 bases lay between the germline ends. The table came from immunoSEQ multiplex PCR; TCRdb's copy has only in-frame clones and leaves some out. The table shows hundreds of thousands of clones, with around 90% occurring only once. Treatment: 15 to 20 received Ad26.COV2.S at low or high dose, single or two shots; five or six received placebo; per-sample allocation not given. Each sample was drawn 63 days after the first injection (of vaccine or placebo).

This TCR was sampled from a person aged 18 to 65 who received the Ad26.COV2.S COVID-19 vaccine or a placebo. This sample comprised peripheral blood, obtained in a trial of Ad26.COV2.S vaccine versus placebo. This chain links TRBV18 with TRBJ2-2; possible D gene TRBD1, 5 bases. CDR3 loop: CASSPPSGITGELFF. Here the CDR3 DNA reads TGTGCCAGCTCACCACCTTCAGGGATAACCGGGGAGCTGTTTTTT.